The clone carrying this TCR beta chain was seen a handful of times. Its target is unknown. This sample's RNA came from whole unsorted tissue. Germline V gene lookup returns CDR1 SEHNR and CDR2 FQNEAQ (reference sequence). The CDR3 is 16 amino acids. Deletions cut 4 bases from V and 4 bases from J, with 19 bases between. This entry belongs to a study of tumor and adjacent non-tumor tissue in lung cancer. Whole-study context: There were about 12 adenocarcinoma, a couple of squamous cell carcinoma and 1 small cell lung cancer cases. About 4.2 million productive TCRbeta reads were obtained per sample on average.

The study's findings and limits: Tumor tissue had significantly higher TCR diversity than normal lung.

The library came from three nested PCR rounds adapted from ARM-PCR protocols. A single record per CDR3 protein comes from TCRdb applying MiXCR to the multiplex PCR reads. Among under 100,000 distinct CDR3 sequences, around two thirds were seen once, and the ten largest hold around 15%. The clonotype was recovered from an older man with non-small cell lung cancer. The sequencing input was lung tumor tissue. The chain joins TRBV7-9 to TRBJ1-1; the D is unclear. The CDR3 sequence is CASSSSLRSLGTEAFF. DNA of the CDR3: TGTGCCAGCAGCTCATCCCTAAGGTCACTTGGCACTGAAGCTTTCTTT.